These 2 T cell receptor beta chains originate from one sample sequenced in a study of cytomegalovirus exposure and HLA in healthy donors. Primers for the PCR totalled 60 Vbeta and 13 Jbeta. The data were produced by immunoSEQ multiplex PCR, yet TCRdb's version contains in-frame clones alone and is incomplete. There are about 65,000 clones in the sample; 62% occur only once, and around 2.7% lies in the top ten. Sequences were obtained from PBMCs. These receptors were collected from a young man in good health and CMV-seronegative.

This clone was seen a few times. This chain joins TRBV2 and TRBJ2-4; 8 bases match TRBD2. Trimming took 0 bases from V and 6 from J; bases not matched to a gene: 4. Germline V gene data show CDR1 as SNHLY and CDR2 as FYNNEI. The CDR3 has 15 residues. The CDR3 DNA sequence: TGTGCCAGCAGTGAAGCGCGGGGGGCAGGAAACATTCAGTACTTC. It translates to CASSEARGAGNIQYF. The whole variable domain, remainder taken from reference TRBV2 and TRBJ2-4, is EPEVTQTPSHQVTQMGQEVILRCVPISNHLYFYWYRQILGQKVEFLVSFYNNEISEKSEIFDDQFSVERPDGSNFTLKIRSTKLEDSAMYFCASSEARGAGNIQYFGAGTRLSVL.

This clone has more than one count but fewer than ten. The CDR3 reads CASSQVLLAGSTGELFF. The CDR3 nucleotides read TGCGCCAGCAGCCAAGTATTACTAGCGGGGAGCACCGGGGAGCTGTTTTTT. J is TRBJ2-2 and V is TRBV4-1; the match to TRBD2 covers 10 bases. This CDR3 comprises 17 residues. The V segment lost 1 base and the J segment 4 bases; nucleotides outside the gene matches: 6. Germline-derived CDR1 and CDR2 are MGHRA and YSYEKL.